The 18 T cell receptor beta chains below come from one sample, sequenced in a study of T cells after yellow fever vaccination. Each CDR3 protein gets one entry after TCRdb re-called the 5' RACE reads with MiXCR. The sample has a few hundred thousand distinct CDR3 sequences, around 4.3% seen once. The starting material was PBMCs, obtained 15 days after the yellow fever booster vaccination. The receptors come from a man between 18 and 35 years old who received the YFV17D yellow fever vaccine.

This clonotype was seen at least ten times. V and J are TRBV12-3 or TRBV12-4 and TRBJ2-7; possible D gene TRBD2, 8 bases. The CDR3 is 14 residues long. With 6 bases removed from V and 3 bases from J, the gap between germline ends came to 15 bases. CDR3 residues: CASRDRAGGYEQYF. In nucleotides, the CDR3 is TGTGCCAGCAGAGACAGGGCGGGGGGCTACGAGCAGTACTTC.

The genes are TRBV7-8 and TRBJ2-1; unclear D gene. The V and J ends lost 4 bases and 6 bases respectively, with 10 bases between them. CDR1 is SGHVS and CDR2 is FQNEAQ in the germline V gene. The CDR3 totals 13 residues. CDR3 protein: CASSSMNSNEQFF. In DNA form, the CDR3 reads TGTGCCAGCAGCTCCATGAACAGCAATGAGCAGTTCTTC. The variable domain in full, with the rest retrieved from reference TRBV7-8 and TRBJ2-1, is GAGVSQSPRYKVAKRGQDVALRCDPISGHVSLFWYQQALGQGPEFLTYFQNEAQLDKSGLPSDRFFAERPEGSVSTLKIQRTQQEDSAVYLCASSSMNSNEQFFGPGTRLTVL.

CDR3 sequence: CASSLGGAFNEQYF. In nucleotides, the CDR3 is TGCGCCAGCAGCTTGGGTGGGGCCTTCAACGAGCAGTACTTC. The chain couples TRBV5-1 to TRBJ2-7; possible D gene TRBD1, 5 bases. Germline CDR1 is SGHRS and CDR2 is YFSETQ. V lost 0 bases to trimming and J lost 5 bases, with 12 bases between them. This CDR3 region has 14 residues.

This clonotype was counted many times. V is TRBV25-1 and J is TRBJ1-3, with a weak D call TRBD1 (6 bases). This CDR3 is built from 15 residues. Germline CDR1 reads MGHDK; CDR2 reads SYGVNS. V lost 1 base, J lost 2 bases, and 9 bases lay in between. In DNA, the CDR3 is TGTGCCAGCAGTGAATGGGGGCTAGCTGGAAACACCATATATTTT. Translated: CASSEWGLAGNTIYF.

CDR3 sequence: CASSPRTSGGVTDTQYF. The CDR3 region has the DNA TGTGCCAGCAGCCCTAGGACTAGCGGGGGGGTCACAGATACGCAGTATTTT. This chain links TRBV5-4 with TRBJ2-3; TRBD2 matches at 15 bases. The CDR3 has 17 residues. CDR1 and CDR2 from the germline V gene are SGHNT and YYREEE (reference sequence). J was trimmed by 2 bases and V by 4 bases; bases with no gene match: 5.

The sample holds a few counts of this clonotype. The chain employs TRBV6-5 and TRBJ2-2, with 9 nucleotides matching TRBD1. This CDR3 comprises 15 residues. V lost 6 bases, J lost 2 bases, and 4 bases stayed unmatched. Germline V gives CDR1 MNHEY, CDR2 SVGAGI. In DNA, the CDR3 is TGTGCCAGCAGGCGGACAGGGGACAACACCGGGGAGCTGTTTTTT. Residues: CASRRTGDNTGELFF.

This clonotype has ten or more counts. The chain combines TRBV7-2 with TRBJ2-5; D is perhaps TRBD2 (5 bases). The CDR3 runs 13 residues. Trimming shortened V by 3 bases and J by 5 bases, and 10 bases separated the two germline ends. Looked up from germline, CDR1 is SGHTA and CDR2 is FQGNSA. The CDR3 loop reads CASSFRSGETQYF. CDR3 sequence (DNA): TGTGCCAGCAGCTTTAGGTCGGGGGAGACCCAGTACTTC.

This clonotype was observed at least ten times. This chain connects TRBV20-1 to TRBJ2-3; D is undetermined. Germline V gives CDR1 DFQATT, CDR2 SNEGSKA (reference sequence). V shed 6 bases and J shed 1 base, with 17 bases lying between them. The CDR3 runs 15 residues. As DNA, the CDR3 is TGCAGTGCCCGCTCCCGGCCGCAGGGCACAGATACGCAGTATTTT. This codes for CSARSRPQGTDTQYF.

This clonotype was detected many times. This chain uses TRBV29-1 with TRBJ2-5, with a possible D match to TRBD1 (7 bases). This CDR3 has 14 residues. Per the germline V gene, CDR1 is SQVTM and CDR2 is ANQGSEA. The V end lost 3 bases, the J end lost 5 bases, and 16 bases lay between the germline ends. The CDR3 sequence is CSVEVAGGLETQYF. CDR3 DNA: TGCAGCGTTGAGGTGGCAGGGGGACTTGAGACCCAGTACTTC.

This clonotype was found a few times. The chain uses TRBV5-1 and TRBJ2-2; TRBD1 matches 7 bases. CDR1 SGHRS and CDR2 YFSETQ come from the germline V gene. CDR3 size: 12 residues. The V and J ends lost 9 bases and 6 bases, in that order; junction bases with no gene match: 5. CDR3 region: CATAQGAGELFF. The CDR3 DNA follows: TGCGCCACCGCCCAGGGGGCCGGGGAGCTGTTTTTT. The full variable domain, with the rest looked up from reference TRBV5-1 and TRBJ2-2, is KAGVTQTPRYLIKTRGQQVTLSCSPISGHRSVSWYQQTPGQGLQFLFEYFSETQRNKGNFPGRFSGRQFSNSRSEMNVSTLELGDSALYLCATAQGAGELFFGEGSRLTVL.

Only a few counts were recorded for this clonotype. The CDR3 sequence is CAGGRGQSSSSSYNEQFF. CDR3 sequence (DNA): TGTGCCGGTGGGAGGGGGCAGAGCTCTTCAAGCTCCTACAATGAGCAGTTCTTC. The chain links TRBV6-2 or TRBV6-3 to TRBJ2-1; D assignment may be TRBD1 or TRBD2 (7 bases each). Trimming stripped 11 bases from V and 0 bases from J, with 26 bases between. Germline CDR1 and CDR2: MNHEY and SVGEGT. This CDR3 has 18 residues.

This clonotype has more than one count but fewer than ten. This chain links TRBV4-3 with TRBJ2-3; perhaps TRBD1 as D (6 bases). Germline values: CDR1 LGHNA, CDR2 YSLEER. The length of the CDR3 is 15 residues. Trimming took 3 bases from V and 4 from J, leaving 14 bases between them. The CDR3 coding sequence is TGCGCCAGCAGCCAGGGCATCACAGGGCCAGATACGCAGTATTTT. It specifies CASSQGITGPDTQYF.

This clonotype has a handful of counts. This chain connects TRBV12-3 or TRBV12-4 to TRBJ2-1; D gene uncertain. Deletions cut 8 bases from V and 10 bases from J, with 21 bases between. The CDR3 is made up of 14 amino acids. The CDR3 is CASSLDRRREEQFF. DNA of the CDR3: TGTGCCAGCTCATTGGACCGCCGGCGCGAGGAGCAGTTCTTC.

The rearrangement uses TRBV7-2 and TRBJ1-2; no clear D. Trimming took 3 bases from V and 4 from J, leaving 12 bases between them. The CDR3 runs to 14 residues. Germline V gene lookup returns CDR1 SGHTA and CDR2 FQGNSA. Written as DNA, the CDR3 is TGTGCCAGCAGCTTTGCGGGATTGAGCTATGGCTACACCTTC. Encoded protein: CASSFAGLSYGYTF. Complete variable domain (other parts from reference TRBV7-2 and TRBJ1-2): GAGVSQSPSNKVTEKGKDVELRCDPISGHTALYWYRQSLGQGLEFLIYFQGNSAPDKSGLPSDRFSAERTGGSVSTLTIQRTQQEDSAVYLCASSFAGLSYGYTFGSGTRLTVV.

This clonotype was detected many times. The rearrangement uses TRBV21-1 and TRBJ2-3. TRBV21-1 is an annotated pseudogene. The CDR3 is 12 amino acids. The CDR3 here is CASSKERGTQYF. As DNA, the CDR3 is TGTGCCAGCAGCAAAGAGCGGGGAACGCAGTATTTT.

This clonotype was recorded many times. J is TRBJ1-6 and V is TRBV7-3; tentative D call: TRBD1 (5 bases). CDR3 size: 14 residues. V was clipped by 5 bases and J by 7 bases, with 12 bases between them. Germline values: CDR1 SGHTA, CDR2 FQGTGA. The CDR3 here is CASSPGGANSPLHF. The CDR3 DNA sequence: TGTGCCAGCAGCCCCGGGGGTGCGAATTCACCCCTCCACTTT.

This clonotype showed up many times. The chain links TRBV7-2 to TRBJ2-5; D is ambiguous. Per the germline V gene, CDR1 is SGHTA and CDR2 is FQGNSA. This CDR3 has 13 amino acids. V was shortened by 2 bases and J by 5 bases, with 9 bases between the two germline ends. The CDR3 protein is CASSLRVGETQYF. The CDR3, as DNA: TGTGCCAGCAGCTTAAGGGTTGGGGAGACCCAGTACTTC.

There are many counts of this clonotype. This chain links TRBV5-1 with TRBJ2-3, with 9 bases that match TRBD2. The CDR3 runs 17 residues. V lost 1 base and J lost 2; bases outside the gene matches: 8. Germline lookup yields CDR1 SGHRS and CDR2 YFSETQ. CDR3 sequence reads: CASSLRSSGANTDTQYF. The CDR3 DNA follows: TGCGCCAGCAGCTTGAGGTCTAGCGGGGCCAACACAGATACGCAGTATTTT.